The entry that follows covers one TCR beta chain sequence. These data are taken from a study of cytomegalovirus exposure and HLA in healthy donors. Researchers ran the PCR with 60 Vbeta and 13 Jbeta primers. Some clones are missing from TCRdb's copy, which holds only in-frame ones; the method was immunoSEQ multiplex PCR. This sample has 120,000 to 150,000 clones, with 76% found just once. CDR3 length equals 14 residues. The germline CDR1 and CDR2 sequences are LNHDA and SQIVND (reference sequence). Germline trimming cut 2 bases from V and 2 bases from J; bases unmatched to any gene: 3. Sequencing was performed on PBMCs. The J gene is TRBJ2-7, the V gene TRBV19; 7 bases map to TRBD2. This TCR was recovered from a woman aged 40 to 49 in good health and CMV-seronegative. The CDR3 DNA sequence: TGTGCCAGTAGTATATTTAGCGGGCCCTACGAGCAGTACTTC. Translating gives CASSIFSGPYEQYF.